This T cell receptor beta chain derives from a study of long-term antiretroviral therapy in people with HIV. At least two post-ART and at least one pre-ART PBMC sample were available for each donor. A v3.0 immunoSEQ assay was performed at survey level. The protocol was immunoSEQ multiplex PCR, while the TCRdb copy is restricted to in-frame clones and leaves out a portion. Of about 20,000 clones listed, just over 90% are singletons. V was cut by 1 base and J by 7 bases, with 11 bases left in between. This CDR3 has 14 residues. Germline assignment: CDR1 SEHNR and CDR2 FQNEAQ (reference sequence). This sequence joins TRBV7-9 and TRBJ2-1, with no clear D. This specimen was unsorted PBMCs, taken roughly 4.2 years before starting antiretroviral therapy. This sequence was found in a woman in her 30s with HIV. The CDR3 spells CASSLGSSKNEQFF. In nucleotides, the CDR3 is TGTGCCAGCAGCTTAGGATCTTCGAAGAATGAGCAGTTCTTC.